One sample yielded the 3 T cell receptor beta chains listed below, sequenced in a study of patients and donors after allogeneic stem cell transplantation. TCRdb reprocessed the RT-PCR reads with MiXCR, giving one entry per CDR3 protein. The table records under 170,000 distinct CDR3 sequences, approximately 35% of them present only once. Specimen: blood, either unsorted or a sorted T cell fraction (not recorded which). These receptor sequences come from a human donor who was either an allogeneic HSCT recipient or a stem cell or donor lymphocyte infusion donor (not recorded which). It is not recorded whose cells these are; they may come from a transplant donor.

The CDR3 region has the DNA TGCAGTGCCCGGACGGACAGGGCTTTCTATCAGCCCCAGCATTTT. Amino acid sequence: CSARTDRAFYQPQHF. The rearrangement links TRBV20-1 to TRBJ1-5; 8 bases line up with TRBD1. CDR3 length equals 15 residues. Germline CDR1 reads DFQATT; CDR2 reads SNEGSKA (reference sequence). With V trimmed by 6 bases and J by 5 bases, 12 bases remained unmatched.

The rearrangement joins TRBV10-3 to TRBJ2-4, with 10 positions matching TRBD1. This CDR3 is built from 17 residues. V dropped 3 bases and J dropped 0; count of bases not matched to a gene: 5. Germline assignment: CDR1 ENHRY and CDR2 SYGVKD. This CDR3 is CAISDPDRGKAKNIQYF. The CDR3 DNA reads TGTGCCATCAGTGACCCGGACAGGGGGAAAGCCAAAAACATTCAGTACTTC.

The J gene is TRBJ1-2, the V gene TRBV6-5, with 8 bases matching TRBD1. There are 13 residues in the CDR3. Germline V lookup: CDR1 MNHEY, CDR2 SVGAGI. The trim removed 6 bases at V and 4 bases at J, leaving 4 bases unmatched. The CDR3 sequence is CASRPRGPYGYTF. CDR3 sequence (DNA): TGTGCCAGCAGGCCCAGGGGGCCCTATGGCTACACCTTC.